This T cell receptor (beta chain) derives from a study of blood T cells in healthy people across ages. About the study: Through template switching, about one barcoded beta molecule was captured per two T cells, as measured in model experiments.

Germline V gene lookup returns CDR1 SQVTM and CDR2 ANQGSEA. Trimming pared 3 bases from V and 5 bases from J, leaving 16 bases between. This CDR3 is 14 amino acids long. A second PCR of 7 to 11 cycles used a sample-barcoded 5' primer and a J-beta primer mix. Each sample yielded at least 2.5 million CDR3-containing paired-end reads. TCRdb re-called the 5' RACE reads with MiXCR, one entry per CDR3 protein. The repertoire holds 1.5 million to 2 million distinct CDR3 sequences, 49% seen once, with approximately 2.1% in the top ten. This sequence was found in a woman between 40 and 50 years old in good health. The rearrangement joins TRBV29-1 to TRBJ2-5; the D gene is possibly TRBD2 (6 bases). The sample comprised blood. For the CDR3, the DNA is TGCAGCGTTGATCGGGACGGGGGTCGGGAGACCCAGTACTTC. Its protein product is CSVDRDGGRETQYF.